This is a list of T cell receptor beta chains from one sample in a study of blood T cell repertoires in COVID-19. Generated by immunoSEQ multiplex PCR, the TCRdb table keeps only in-frame clones and is missing some. The sample records over 60,000 clones, roughly 89% being singletons. Material: peripheral blood. These receptors came from a human donor in a cohort sampled during active COVID-19. Both conserved end residues are part of each CDR3. The D gene is left open where the match is weak. The size field is filled for only some rows; it gives once, few, many or a size class.

j_call d_call clone_size v_call cdr3_aa cdr3_nt
TRBJ2-1 - - TRBV4-3 CASSRVGGSYNEQFF TGCGCCAGCAGCCGAGTGGGGGGCTCCTACAATGAGCAGTTCTTC
TRBJ1-1 - - TRBV6-5 CASNYGTEAFF TGTGCCAGCAACTACGGCACTGAAGCTTTCTTT
TRBJ2-4 TRBD2 - TRBV19 CASSPRGSGGIQYF TGTGCCAGTAGTCCTCGCGGCAGCGGGGGCATTCAGTACTTC
TRBJ1-3 - - TRBV3-1/TRBV3-2 CASSRTVGNTIYF TGTGCCAGCAGCCGGACAGTTGGAAACACCATATATTTT
TRBJ2-3 - - TRBV28 CASSLRTTRTDTQYF TGTGCCAGCAGCCTTCGGACTACCCGCACAGATACGCAGTATTTT
TRBJ1-1 - - TRBV7-2 CASSPRQESNTEAFF TGTGCCAGCAGCCCCCGACAGGAATCGAACACTGAAGCTTTCTTT
TRBJ2-1 - - TRBV19 CASSIVGQNLWFF TGTGCCAGTAGTATAGTAGGACAGAATCTATGGTTCTTC
TRBJ1-2 - - TRBV6-5 CASWAGQGYTF TGTGCCAGCTGGGCAGGGCAGGGCTACACCTTC
TRBJ2-7 - - TRBV18 CASSIKGDEQYF TGTGCCAGCTCAATTAAGGGGGACGAGCAGTACTTC
TRBJ2-7 TRBD1 - TRBV19 CASSIAGGTGAYEQYF TGTGCCAGTAGTATAGCCGGGGGGACAGGGGCCTACGAGCAGTACTTC
TRBJ1-5 - - TRBV19 CASSIGEGGPANQPQHF TGTGCCAGTAGTATAGGGGAGGGGGGTCCCGCCAATCAGCCCCAGCATTTT
TRBJ1-1 TRBD1 once TRBV7-9 CASSDQGGANTEAFF TGTGCCAGCAGCGACCAGGGGGGTGCGAACACTGAAGCTTTCTTT
TRBJ2-5 TRBD1 - TRBV25-1 CASSDRGHGETQYF TGTGCCAGCAGTGACAGGGGGCATGGGGAGACCCAGTACTTC
TRBJ1-4 - few TRBV19 CASSRLINEKLFF TGTGCCAGTAGTCGACTGATTAATGAAAAACTGTTTTTT
TRBJ2-1 - - TRBV11-3 CASSSSGYNEQFF TGTGCCAGCAGCTCCAGCGGCTACAATGAGCAGTTCTTC
TRBJ2-1 TRBD1 - TRBV5-1 CASSYYRGANNEQFF TGCGCCAGCAGCTACTACAGGGGGGCCAACAATGAGCAGTTCTTC
TRBJ2-3 - - TRBV7-2 CASSPRGWTSTDTQYF TGTGCCAGCAGCCCCCGTGGTTGGACTAGCACAGATACGCAGTATTTT
TRBJ1-5 - - TRBV7-9 CASSQQLDQPQHF TGTGCCAGCAGCCAACAGTTAGATCAGCCCCAGCATTTT
TRBJ2-7 TRBD2 once TRBV4-2 CASSSRGGAAHLSYEQYF TGTGCCAGCAGCTCCCGGGGGGGGGCCGCGCACCTCTCCTACGAGCAGTACTTC
TRBJ2-7 - - TRBV5-8 CASSREGAGLTYEQYF TGTGCCAGCAGCCGCGAAGGGGCCGGACTAACCTACGAGCAGTACTTC
TRBJ2-6 TRBD1 - TRBV6-6 CASSPSAGGYLGANVLTF TGTGCCAGCAGTCCTTCGGCAGGGGGCTATTTAGGGGCCAACGTCCTGACTTTC
TRBJ1-2 TRBD1 - TRBV25-1 CASRQGAKGYTF TGTGCCAGCAGACAGGGGGCGAAAGGCTACACCTTC
TRBJ2-5 - - TRBV20-1 CSQGRETQYF TGCAGTCAGGGCCGGGAGACCCAGTACTTC
TRBJ2-1 TRBD2 - TRBV18 CASSPELAGVYNEQFF TGTGCCAGCTCACCCGAACTAGCGGGAGTGTACAATGAGCAGTTCTTC